The entry below gives a single TCR beta chain sequence along with its context. As yet, its antigen is unknown. The germline V gene encodes CDR1 GTSNPN and CDR2 SVGIG (reference sequence). The CDR3 sequence is 12 residues long. V lost 4 bases and J lost 8, with 14 bases in between. This sample was taken from a study of cytomegalovirus exposure and HLA in healthy donors. Overall study findings and caveats: The authors listed 180 or so TCR beta chains as cytomegalovirus-associated.

60 Vbeta and 13 Jbeta primers were used in PCR. Data came from immunoSEQ multiplex PCR; TCRdb stores just in-frame clones and leaves some out. Of roughly 49,000 clones in the sample, over 60% were seen once. There were likely unrecorded immune exposures, though donors were nominally healthy when sampled. The genes are TRBV30 and TRBJ2-5, with a tentative D call TRBD2 (6 bases). The clonotype was recovered from a woman aged 40-49 years in good health and CMV-seropositive. Sequencing was performed on PBMCs. CDR3 sequence (DNA): TGTGCCTGGACGGCGCGGGGAGGCACCCAGTACTTC. Translation: CAWTARGGTQYF.